Sequencing of this T cell receptor beta chain was carried out in a study of blood T cell repertoires in COVID-19. Study context: Samples of COVID-19 (acute and convalescent) were obtained from the United States, Italy and Spain. Sources were T cells, B-cell-depleted T cells, or PBMCs; the material itself was cDNA or gDNA.

Germline CDR1 LNHNV, CDR2 YYDKDF (reference sequence). This CDR3 is 19 amino acids long. After removal of 2 bases from V and 0 bases from J, the junction contained 8 bases not matched to a gene. Authors' methods: Reference gene primers were amplified, and this amplification served to estimate nucleated cell counts. This table comes from immunoSEQ multiplex PCR, and its TCRdb copy is limited to in-frame clones, with some not included. V and J calls and clone size are copied from that table; D and trimming were computed from the DNA. The sample carries about 140,000 clones, 85% recorded once. This clonotype was obtained from a man aged 50 to 60 with acute or convalescent COVID-19. This chain joins TRBV15 and TRBJ2-1; 12 nucleotides align to TRBD2. The sequencing sample was made of peripheral blood. This chain's CDR3 is CATSRSRTSGTSSYNEQFF. CDR3 nucleotides: TGTGCCACCAGCAGATCCCGGACTAGCGGGACGAGCTCCTACAATGAGCAGTTCTTC. Supplemented by reference TRBV15 and TRBJ2-1, the full variable domain reads DAMVIQNPRYQVTQFGKPVTLSCSQTLNHNVMYWYQQKSSQAPKLLFHYYDKDFNNEADTPDNFQSRRPNTSFCFLDIRSPGLGDTAMYLCATSRSRTSGTSSYNEQFFGPGTRLTVL.